One and the same sample provided the 23 T cell receptor beta chains below, sequenced in a study of blood T cell repertoires in COVID-19. The protocol was immunoSEQ multiplex PCR, while the TCRdb copy is restricted to in-frame clones and leaves out a portion. The sample has 140,000 to 150,000 clones, approximately 90% seen once. Specimen: PBMCs or T cells enriched from blood (not recorded which). These TCRs come from a woman in her 30s with acute COVID-19.

The rearrangement joins TRBV7-3 to TRBJ2-1, with 8 bases aligning to TRBD2. The CDR3 runs 15 residues. With 3 bases clipped from V and 3 bases from J, the junction kept 4 bases outside the gene matches. The V gene's germline CDR1 is SGHTA and CDR2 FQGTGA. The CDR3 sequence: CASSFAGGFYNEQFF. The CDR3 DNA reads as TGTGCCAGCAGCTTTGCGGGAGGTTTCTACAATGAGCAGTTCTTC.

This clone has just one count. The chain recombines TRBV10-3 with TRBJ1-5; TRBD1 is a possible D gene (6 bases). The CDR3 is 15 amino acids. The germline V gene has CDR1 ENHRY and CDR2 SYGVKD. V dropped 4 bases and J dropped 1 base, with 11 bases sitting between them. CDR3 nucleotide sequence: TGTGCCATCAGTGGAACAGGGCAGAGCAATCAGCCCCAGCATTTT. This translates into CAISGTGQSNQPQHF.

The genes are TRBV5-6 and TRBJ1-2; 12 nucleotides line up with TRBD1. The CDR3 spans 18 residues. The trim removed 4 bases at V and 1 base at J, leaving 11 bases unmatched. The germline V gene has CDR1 SGHDT and CDR2 YYEEEE. Here the CDR3 DNA reads TGTGCCAGCAGCAATGGCCGGGACAGGGGGCGTCTTAACTATGGCTACACCTTC. Translated, it gives CASSNGRDRGRLNYGYTF.

The gene calls are TRBV9 and TRBJ2-3; no clear D gene. Looked up from germline, CDR1 is SGDLS and CDR2 is YYNGEE. The CDR3 is 14 amino acids. The V and J ends lost 3 bases and 0 bases respectively, with 8 bases between them. CDR3 coding DNA: TGTGCCAGCAGCGGAGTATCTAGCACAGATACGCAGTATTTT. Its protein is CASSGVSSTDTQYF.

The chain recombines TRBV19 with TRBJ1-2, with TRBD1 matching over 8 bases. The V segment lost 6 bases and the J segment 4 bases; nucleotides outside the gene matches: 10. Germline values: CDR1 LNHDA, CDR2 SQIVND (reference sequence). The CDR3 is 15 amino acids. CDR3 sequence (DNA): TGTGCCAGTAGGACCCGACAGGGGATTAGCTATGGCTACACCTTC. It yields the protein CASRTRQGISYGYTF.

The chain joins TRBV19 to TRBJ1-2; no definite D call. V was shortened by 3 bases and J by 6 bases, with 20 bases between the two germline ends. The CDR3 runs 16 residues. CDR1 is LNHDA and CDR2 is SQIVND in the germline V gene (reference sequence). The CDR3 nucleotides read TGTGCCAGTAGTATTGGTTTGGACCGGAAGGAGGATGGCTACACCTTC. Translation: CASSIGLDRKEDGYTF.

V gene TRBV27 combines with J gene TRBJ2-3; 9 nucleotides align to TRBD1. CDR1 and CDR2 from the germline V gene are MNHEY and SMNVEV (reference sequence). Trimming removed 1 base from V and 3 bases from J; junction bases left unmatched: 11. This CDR3 is 18 amino acids long. The DNA for the CDR3 is TGTGCCAGCAGTTTATTAGGCTCTTCCGGGACAGGGACAGATACGCAGTATTTT. It codes for CASSLLGSSGTGTDTQYF.

This clone was seen only a few times. CDR3: CASSVEWQGGLDTQYF. As DNA, the CDR3 is TGTGCCAGCAGCGTAGAATGGCAGGGGGGATTAGATACGCAGTATTTT. The V and J genes are TRBV9 and TRBJ2-3; the D gene is possibly TRBD1 (7 bases). Germline CDR1 SGDLS, CDR2 YYNGEE. This CDR3 spans 16 amino acids. Trimming took off 0 bases at V and 5 bases at J, with 16 bases between the two ends.

This clone was picked up one time. The J gene is TRBJ1-1, the V gene TRBV7-2, with 7 bases aligning to TRBD1. Per germline, CDR1 SGHTA and CDR2 FQGNSA. The CDR3 is 13 amino acids. V trimming: 7 bases; J trimming: 5 bases; junction bases outside the gene matches: 7. This chain's CDR3 is CASTGPQGTEAFF. As DNA, the CDR3 is TGTGCCAGCACTGGACCACAGGGGACTGAAGCTTTCTTT.

The chain is built from TRBV19 and TRBJ2-1; 10 nucleotides line up with TRBD1. The CDR3 sequence is 15 residues long. Germline V gene data show CDR1 as LNHDA and CDR2 as SQIVND (reference sequence). V trimming: 6 bases; J trimming: 4 bases; junction bases outside the gene matches: 6. CDR3 in amino acids: CASSPGTGAYNEQFF. CDR3 nucleotide sequence: TGTGCCAGTAGCCCCGGGACAGGGGCTTACAATGAGCAGTTCTTC.

The chain combines TRBV2 with TRBJ2-1; 7 nucleotides line up with TRBD2. Germline V lookup: CDR1 SNHLY, CDR2 FYNNEI. The CDR3 extends over 17 amino acids. Losses at the gene ends were 4 bases for V and 4 bases for J; bases not matched to a gene: 13. CDR3 region: CASSVFLGGSWYNEQFF. The DNA of the CDR3 is TGTGCCAGCAGTGTCTTCCTGGGCGGGAGTTGGTACAATGAGCAGTTCTTC.

V usage is TRBV28 and J usage is TRBJ1-5; tentative D call: TRBD1 (5 bases). The ends were cut back, 3 bases at V and 7 bases at J, with 10 bases in the middle. Germline CDR1 and CDR2: MDHEN and SYDVKM. The length of the CDR3 is 13 residues. The CDR3 sequence is CASSFQGTQPQHF. CDR3 DNA sequence: TGTGCCAGCAGTTTCCAGGGAACCCAGCCCCAGCATTTT.

V and J are TRBV21-1 and TRBJ1-1; TRBD1 reflects the table's D call only, with no check against the DNA. TRBV21-1 is noted as a pseudogene. CDR3 length: 16 residues. CDR3 nucleotides: TGTGCCAGCAGCAAATGTAGGGGGACAGGGAGCACTGAAGCTTTCTTT. Translation: CASSKCRGTGSTEAFF.

This clone was seen a handful of times. This chain connects TRBV19 to TRBJ1-1; 7 bases match TRBD1. V shed 6 bases and J 1 base; nucleotides not matched to a gene: 5. CDR3 length: 14 amino acids. Germline CDR1 reads LNHDA; CDR2 reads SQIVND (reference sequence). The CDR3 nucleotides are TGTGCCAGTAGGAAGGGACAGTCGAACACTGAAGCTTTCTTT. As protein: CASRKGQSNTEAFF.

This clone is a singleton in its sample. This chain uses TRBV29-1 with TRBJ1-1, with D possibly matching TRBD1 (5 bases). CDR1 is SQVTM and CDR2 is ANQGSEA in the germline V gene. The length of the CDR3 is 13 residues. V lost 5 bases and J lost 3, with 13 bases in between. Here the CDR3 reads CSVSRQPHTEAFF. DNA for the CDR3: TGCAGCGTTAGTAGACAGCCACACACTGAAGCTTTCTTT.

The gene calls are TRBV7-9 and TRBJ2-3; D might be TRBD2 (5 bases). The CDR3 contains 14 residues. Germline lookup yields CDR1 SEHNR and CDR2 FQNEAQ (reference sequence). Trimming shortened V by 8 bases and J by 2 bases, and 14 bases separated the two germline ends. The CDR3 loop is CASSDRGVTDTQYF. CDR3 nucleotides: TGTGCCAGCTCAGATCGGGGAGTCACAGATACGCAGTATTTT.

This sequence joins TRBV19 and TRBJ2-1; a weak D match, TRBD1 (8 bases). Germline CDR1 reads LNHDA; CDR2 reads SQIVND (reference sequence). The V and J ends lost 4 bases and 4 bases respectively, with 17 bases between them. The CDR3 runs to 16 residues. The CDR3 loop is CASSSGGQDSYNEQFF. For the CDR3, the DNA is TGTGCCAGTAGTAGCGGGGGACAGGACTCTTACAATGAGCAGTTCTTC.

This clone was picked up one time. The V gene is TRBV30, the J gene TRBJ2-1; 11 positions agree with TRBD2. This CDR3 spans 14 amino acids. The V segment lost 0 bases and the J segment 16 bases; nucleotides outside the gene matches: 11. Germline CDR1 GTSNPN, CDR2 SVGIG (reference sequence). CDR3 bases: TGTGCCTGGAGTGTATTAGCGGGAGGGCGGTCAGTATTCTTC. Amino acids: CAWSVLAGGRSVFF.

The chain has TRBV28 and TRBJ1-3; maybe TRBD1 (6 bases). Trimming stripped 6 bases from V and 0 bases from J, with 9 bases between. Germline V CDR1 and CDR2: MDHEN, SYDVKM. This CDR3 has 14 amino acids. CDR3 DNA sequence: TGTGCCAGCAGGCTAGGGGGCTCTGGAAACACCATATATTTT. Its translation is CASRLGGSGNTIYF.

The J gene is TRBJ2-2, the V gene TRBV5-1; TRBD1 is a possible D gene (5 bases). The germline V gene encodes CDR1 SGHRS and CDR2 YFSETQ. The CDR3 covers 15 residues. With 0 bases removed from V and 4 bases from J, the gap between germline ends came to 10 bases. DNA for the CDR3: TGCGCCAGCAGCTTGGCTACAGGCTCCACCGGGGAGCTGTTTTTT. Translated: CASSLATGSTGELFF.

This clone was seen just once. This chain joins TRBV23-1 and TRBJ2-1; TRBD2 is a possible D gene (5 bases). TRBV23-1 is given ORF status, its function remaining uncertain. CDR3 length: 14 residues. V was pared by 2 bases and J by 4 bases, with 9 bases between. CDR3 sequence: CASSQGLGYNEQFF. The CDR3 nucleotides read TGCGCCAGCAGTCAAGGACTTGGATACAATGAGCAGTTCTTC.

This rearrangement joins TRBV7-2 to TRBJ2-1; 14 nucleotides line up with TRBD2. V gave up 5 bases and J gave up 7 bases; unmatched junction bases: 7. CDR1 is SGHTA, CDR2 FQGNSA, per germline. The CDR3 extends over 16 amino acids. The CDR3 loop is CASSKTGTSGGNEQFF. The CDR3 coding sequence is TGTGCCAGCAGCAAAACCGGGACTAGCGGGGGAAATGAGCAGTTCTTC.

V is TRBV7-3 and J is TRBJ1-6, with TRBD1 identical over 8 bases. The junction had 7 bases not matched to a gene; V was cut back by 5 bases and J by 7 bases. Per germline, CDR1 SGHTA and CDR2 FQGTGA. This CDR3 region has 15 residues. The chain's CDR3 is CASSTTGQGNSPLHF. CDR3 DNA: TGTGCCAGCAGCACCACAGGACAGGGAAATTCACCCCTCCACTTT.